This T cell receptor beta chain was obtained from a study of CXCR3-negative and CXCR3-positive naive CD8 T cells. Findings and limits, study-wide: Memory cells showed distinct TRBV-TRBJ patterns, while the two naive subsets matched. Naive cells positive for CXCR3 carried more hydrophobic TRB CDR3s than CXCR3-negative ones.

UMI-labeled 5' RACE yielded the TRB cDNA libraries. TCRdb re-called the 5' RACE reads and gives one entry per CDR3 protein, without DNA. The sample table sets out 150,000 to 180,000 distinct CDR3 sequences. CDR1 SGDLS and CDR2 YYNGEE come from the germline V gene. The CDR3 covers 18 residues. A note on this clonotype: The antigen is not known.

The gene calls are TRBV9 and TRBJ2-2; TCRdb's assignment of TRBD2 cannot be checked, as there is no DNA. The sequencing input was naive CXCR3+ CD8+ T cells from blood. Stated subset: CD45RO-CCR7+CD27+CD95- naive CD8+ T cells expressing CXCR3 (TNR3+). This receptor was taken from a human donor in good health. Some clones in this sample may be carry-over from other donors' samples. CDR3 sequence reads: CASSDPGLAVTGTGELFF.